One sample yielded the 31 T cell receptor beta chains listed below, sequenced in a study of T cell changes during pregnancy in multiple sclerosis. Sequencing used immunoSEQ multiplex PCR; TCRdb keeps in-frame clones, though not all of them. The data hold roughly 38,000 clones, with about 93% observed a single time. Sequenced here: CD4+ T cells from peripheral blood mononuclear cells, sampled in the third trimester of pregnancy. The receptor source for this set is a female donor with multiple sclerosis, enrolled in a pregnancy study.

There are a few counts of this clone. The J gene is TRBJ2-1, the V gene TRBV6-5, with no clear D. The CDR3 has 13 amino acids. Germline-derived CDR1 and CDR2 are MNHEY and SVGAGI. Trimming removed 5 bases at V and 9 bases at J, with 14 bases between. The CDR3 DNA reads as TGTGCCAGCAGTGAAAATTTGTCGGGTGAGCAGTTCTTC. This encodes CASSENLSGEQFF.

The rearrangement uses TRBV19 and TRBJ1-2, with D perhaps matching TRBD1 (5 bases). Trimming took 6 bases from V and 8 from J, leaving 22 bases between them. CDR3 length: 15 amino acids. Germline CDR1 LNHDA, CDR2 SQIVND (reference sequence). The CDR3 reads CASRFQGLPEGGYTF. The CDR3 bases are TGTGCCAGTAGGTTCCAGGGTCTGCCCGAAGGGGGCTACACCTTC.

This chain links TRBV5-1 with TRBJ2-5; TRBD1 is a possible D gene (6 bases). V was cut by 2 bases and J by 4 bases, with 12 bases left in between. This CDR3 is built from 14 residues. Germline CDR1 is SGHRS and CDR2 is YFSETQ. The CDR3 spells CASSLTRGRETQYF. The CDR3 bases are TGCGCCAGCAGCTTAACTAGGGGGAGAGAGACCCAGTACTTC.

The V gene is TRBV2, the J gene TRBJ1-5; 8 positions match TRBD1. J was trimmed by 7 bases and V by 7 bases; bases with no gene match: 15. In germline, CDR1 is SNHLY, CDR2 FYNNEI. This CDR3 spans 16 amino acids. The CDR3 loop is CASTGQGLGVPQPQHF. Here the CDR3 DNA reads TGTGCCAGCACCGGACAGGGATTGGGTGTACCACAGCCCCAGCATTTT. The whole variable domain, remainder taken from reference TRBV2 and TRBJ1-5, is EPEVTQTPSHQVTQMGQEVILRCVPISNHLYFYWYRQILGQKVEFLVSFYNNEISEKSEIFDDQFSVERPDGSNFTLKIRSTKLEDSAMYFCASTGQGLGVPQPQHFGDGTRLSIL.

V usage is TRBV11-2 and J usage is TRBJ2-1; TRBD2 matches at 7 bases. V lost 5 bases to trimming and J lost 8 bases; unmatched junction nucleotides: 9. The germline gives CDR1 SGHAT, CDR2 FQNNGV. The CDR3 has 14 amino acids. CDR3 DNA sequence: TGTGCCAGCAGCCCTCGGGACTATTCTTATGAGCAGTTCTTC. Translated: CASSPRDYSYEQFF.

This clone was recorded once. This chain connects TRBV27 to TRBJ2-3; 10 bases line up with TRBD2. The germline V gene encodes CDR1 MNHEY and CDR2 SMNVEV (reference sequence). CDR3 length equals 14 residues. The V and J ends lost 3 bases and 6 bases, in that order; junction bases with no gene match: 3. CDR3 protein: CASSFAAGGDTQYF. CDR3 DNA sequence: TGTGCCAGCAGTTTTGCAGCGGGAGGGGATACGCAGTATTTT.

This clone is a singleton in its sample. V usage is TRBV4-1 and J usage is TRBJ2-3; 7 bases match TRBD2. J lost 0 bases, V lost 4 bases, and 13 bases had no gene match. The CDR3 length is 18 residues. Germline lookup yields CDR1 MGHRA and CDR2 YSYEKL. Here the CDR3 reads CASSRSSVGGGSTDTQYF. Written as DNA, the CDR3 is TGCGCCAGCAGCCGATCCTCAGTTGGCGGGGGAAGCACAGATACGCAGTATTTT.

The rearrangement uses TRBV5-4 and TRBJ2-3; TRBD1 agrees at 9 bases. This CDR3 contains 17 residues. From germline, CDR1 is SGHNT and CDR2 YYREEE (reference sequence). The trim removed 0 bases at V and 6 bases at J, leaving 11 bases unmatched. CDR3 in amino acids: CASSLVPTTGGSDTQYF. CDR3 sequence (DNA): TGTGCCAGCAGCTTGGTACCTACGACAGGGGGATCCGATACGCAGTATTTT.

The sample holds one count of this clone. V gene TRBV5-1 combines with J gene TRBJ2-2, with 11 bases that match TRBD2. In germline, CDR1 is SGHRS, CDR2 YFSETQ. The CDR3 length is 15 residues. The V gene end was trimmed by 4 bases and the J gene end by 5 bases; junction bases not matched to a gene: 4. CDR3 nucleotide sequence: TGCGCCAGCAGCGAGAGACTAGCGGGGACCGGGGAGCTGTTTTTT. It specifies CASSERLAGTGELFF.

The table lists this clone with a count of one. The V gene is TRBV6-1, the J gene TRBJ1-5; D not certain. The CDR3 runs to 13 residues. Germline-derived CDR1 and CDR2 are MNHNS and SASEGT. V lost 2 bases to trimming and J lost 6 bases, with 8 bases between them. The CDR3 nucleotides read TGTGCCAGCAGTGAAAGCTGGAGTCAGCCCCAGCATTTT. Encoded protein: CASSESWSQPQHF.

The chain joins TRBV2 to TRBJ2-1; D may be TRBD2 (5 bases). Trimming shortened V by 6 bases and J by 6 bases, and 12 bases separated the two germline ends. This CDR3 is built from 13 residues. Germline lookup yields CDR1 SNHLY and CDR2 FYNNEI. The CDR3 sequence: CASRLSRVNEQFF. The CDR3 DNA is TGTGCCAGCAGGCTCTCGAGGGTCAATGAGCAGTTCTTC.

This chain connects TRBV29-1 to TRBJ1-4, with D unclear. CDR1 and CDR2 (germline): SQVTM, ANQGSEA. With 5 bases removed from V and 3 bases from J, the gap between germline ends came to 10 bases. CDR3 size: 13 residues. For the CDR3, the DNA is TGCAGCGTTCGACCGGGAGCTAATGAAAAACTGTTTTTT. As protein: CSVRPGANEKLFF.

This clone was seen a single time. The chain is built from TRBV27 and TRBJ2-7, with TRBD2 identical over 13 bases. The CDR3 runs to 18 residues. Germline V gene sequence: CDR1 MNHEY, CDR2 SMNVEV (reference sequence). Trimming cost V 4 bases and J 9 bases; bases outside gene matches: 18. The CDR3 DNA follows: TGTGCCAGCAGTTGGGGTCCGCCGGGACTAGCGGGGACTTGGGTGCAGTACTTC. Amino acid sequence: CASSWGPPGLAGTWVQYF.

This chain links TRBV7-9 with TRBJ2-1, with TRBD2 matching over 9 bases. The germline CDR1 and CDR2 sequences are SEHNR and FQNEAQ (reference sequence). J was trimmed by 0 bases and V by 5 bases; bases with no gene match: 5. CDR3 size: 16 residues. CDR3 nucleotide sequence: TGTGCCAGCAGCCCTAGCGGGGCGAGCTCCTACAATGAGCAGTTCTTC. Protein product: CASSPSGASSYNEQFF.

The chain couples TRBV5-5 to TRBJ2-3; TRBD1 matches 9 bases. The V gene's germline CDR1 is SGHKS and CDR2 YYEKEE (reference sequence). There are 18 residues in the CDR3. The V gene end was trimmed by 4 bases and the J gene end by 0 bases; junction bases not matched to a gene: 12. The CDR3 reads CASSRIFRDRVSTDTQYF. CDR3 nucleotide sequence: TGTGCCAGCAGCCGAATTTTCCGGGACAGGGTGAGCACAGATACGCAGTATTTT.

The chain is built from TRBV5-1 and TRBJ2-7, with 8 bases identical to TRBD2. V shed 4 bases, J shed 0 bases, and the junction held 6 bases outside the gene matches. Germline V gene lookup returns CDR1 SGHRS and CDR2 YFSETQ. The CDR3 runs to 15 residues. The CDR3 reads CASSHTSGLSYEQYF. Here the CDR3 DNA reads TGCGCCAGCAGCCATACTAGCGGACTCTCCTACGAGCAGTACTTC.

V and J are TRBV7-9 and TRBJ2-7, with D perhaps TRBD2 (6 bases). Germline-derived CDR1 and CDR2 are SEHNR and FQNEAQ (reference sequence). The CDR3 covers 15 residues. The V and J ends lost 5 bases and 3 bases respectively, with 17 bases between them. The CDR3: CASSPLSWGDYEQYF. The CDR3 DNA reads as TGTGCCAGCAGCCCACTTAGCTGGGGGGACTACGAGCAGTACTTC. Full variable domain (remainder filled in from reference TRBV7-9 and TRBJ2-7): DTGVSQNPRHKITKRGQNVTFRCDPISEHNRLYWYRQTLGQGPEFLTYFQNEAQLEKSRLLSDRFSAERPKGSFSTLEIQRTEQGDSAMYLCASSPLSWGDYEQYFGPGTRLTVT.

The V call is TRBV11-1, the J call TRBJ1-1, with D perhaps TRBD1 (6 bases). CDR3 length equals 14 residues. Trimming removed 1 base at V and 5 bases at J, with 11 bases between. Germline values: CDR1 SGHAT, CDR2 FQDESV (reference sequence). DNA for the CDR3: TGTGCCAGCAGCTTAGTACACAGGGAAACTGAAGCTTTCTTT. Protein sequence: CASSLVHRETEAFF.

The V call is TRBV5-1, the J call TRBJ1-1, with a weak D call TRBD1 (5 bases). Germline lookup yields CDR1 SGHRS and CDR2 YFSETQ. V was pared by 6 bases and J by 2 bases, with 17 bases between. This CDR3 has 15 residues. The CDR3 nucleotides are TGCGCCAGCACCCCCTCAGGGCCGGCCAACACTGAAGCTTTCTTT. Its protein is CASTPSGPANTEAFF.

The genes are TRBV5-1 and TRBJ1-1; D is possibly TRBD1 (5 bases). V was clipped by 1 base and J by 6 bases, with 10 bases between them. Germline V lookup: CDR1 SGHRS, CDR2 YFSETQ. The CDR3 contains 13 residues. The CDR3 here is CASSLYQGPEAFF. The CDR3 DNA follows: TGCGCCAGCAGCTTGTATCAGGGCCCTGAAGCTTTCTTT.

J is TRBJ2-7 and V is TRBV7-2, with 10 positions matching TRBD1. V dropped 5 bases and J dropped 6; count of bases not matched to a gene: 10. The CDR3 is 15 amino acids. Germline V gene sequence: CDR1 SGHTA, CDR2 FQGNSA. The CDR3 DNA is TGTGCCAGCAGCCATTGGGCGACAGGGGGCGGCGAGCAGTACTTC. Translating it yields CASSHWATGGGEQYF. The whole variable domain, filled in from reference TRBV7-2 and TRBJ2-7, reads GAGVSQSPSNKVTEKGKDVELRCDPISGHTALYWYRQSLGQGLEFLIYFQGNSAPDKSGLPSDRFSAERTGGSVSTLTIQRTQQEDSAVYLCASSHWATGGGEQYFGPGTRLTVT.

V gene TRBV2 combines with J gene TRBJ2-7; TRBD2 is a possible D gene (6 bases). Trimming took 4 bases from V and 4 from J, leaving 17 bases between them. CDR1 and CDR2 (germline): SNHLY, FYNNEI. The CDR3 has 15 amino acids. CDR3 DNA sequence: TGTGCCAGCAGTGTTGGGGGGTCGCCGATTTACGAGCAGTACTTC. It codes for CASSVGGSPIYEQYF.

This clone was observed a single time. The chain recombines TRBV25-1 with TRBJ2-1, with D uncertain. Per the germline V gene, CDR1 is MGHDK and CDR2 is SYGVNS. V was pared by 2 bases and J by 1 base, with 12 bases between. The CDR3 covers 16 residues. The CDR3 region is CASSEPQGASYNEQFF. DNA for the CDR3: TGTGCCAGCAGTGAACCTCAAGGAGCATCCTACAATGAGCAGTTCTTC. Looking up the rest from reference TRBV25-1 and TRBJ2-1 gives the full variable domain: EADIYQTPRYLVIGTGKKITLECSQTMGHDKMYWYQQDPGMELHLIHYSYGVNSTEKGDLSSESTVSRIRTEHFPLTLESARPSHTSQYLCASSEPQGASYNEQFFGPGTRLTVL.

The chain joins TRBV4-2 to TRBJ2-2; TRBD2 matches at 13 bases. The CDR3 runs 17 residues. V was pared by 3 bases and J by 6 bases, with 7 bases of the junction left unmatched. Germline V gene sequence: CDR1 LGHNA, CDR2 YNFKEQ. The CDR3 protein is CASSQAGTSGVPGELFF. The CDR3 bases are TGTGCCAGCAGCCAGGCTGGGACTAGCGGGGTCCCCGGGGAGCTGTTTTTT.

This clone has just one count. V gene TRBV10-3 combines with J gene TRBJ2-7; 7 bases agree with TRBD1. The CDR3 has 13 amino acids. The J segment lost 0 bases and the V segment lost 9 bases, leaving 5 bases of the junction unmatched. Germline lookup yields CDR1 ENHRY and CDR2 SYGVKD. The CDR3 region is CAIGGQFSYEQYF. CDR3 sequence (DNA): TGTGCCATTGGGGGACAGTTCTCCTACGAGCAGTACTTC.

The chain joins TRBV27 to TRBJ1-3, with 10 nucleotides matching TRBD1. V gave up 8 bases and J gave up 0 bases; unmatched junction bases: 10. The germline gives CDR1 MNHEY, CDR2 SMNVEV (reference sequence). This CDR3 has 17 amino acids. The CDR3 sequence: CASHPGTGVLSGNTIYF. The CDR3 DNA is TGTGCCAGCCATCCTGGGACAGGGGTCCTCTCTGGAAACACCATATATTTT.

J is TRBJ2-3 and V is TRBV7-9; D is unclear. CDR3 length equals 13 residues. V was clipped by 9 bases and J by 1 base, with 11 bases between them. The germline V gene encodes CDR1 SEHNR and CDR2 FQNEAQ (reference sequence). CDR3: CASWVARTDTQYF. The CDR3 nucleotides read TGTGCCAGTTGGGTAGCCCGCACAGATACGCAGTATTTT.

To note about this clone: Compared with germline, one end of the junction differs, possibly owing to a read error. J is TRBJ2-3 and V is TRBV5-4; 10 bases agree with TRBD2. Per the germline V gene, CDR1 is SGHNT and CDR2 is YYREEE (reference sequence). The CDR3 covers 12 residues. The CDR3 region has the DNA TGTGCCAGCAGCTTAGCGGGAGGGCCGAGGCATTTT. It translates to CASSLAGGPRHF.

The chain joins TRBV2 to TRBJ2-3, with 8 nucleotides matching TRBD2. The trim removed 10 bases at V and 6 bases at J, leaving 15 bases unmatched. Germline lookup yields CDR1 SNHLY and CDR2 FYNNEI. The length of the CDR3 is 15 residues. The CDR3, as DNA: TGTGCCACCCGCCTCCGGGGGGGGCTCATCGATACGCAGTATTTT. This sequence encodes CATRLRGGLIDTQYF.

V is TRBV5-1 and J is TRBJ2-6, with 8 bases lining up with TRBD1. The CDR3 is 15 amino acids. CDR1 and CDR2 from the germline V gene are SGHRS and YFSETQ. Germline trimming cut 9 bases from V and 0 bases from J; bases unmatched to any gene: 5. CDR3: CATGQGLSGANVLTF. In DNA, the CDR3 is TGCGCCACAGGACAGGGCCTCTCTGGGGCCAACGTCCTGACTTTC.

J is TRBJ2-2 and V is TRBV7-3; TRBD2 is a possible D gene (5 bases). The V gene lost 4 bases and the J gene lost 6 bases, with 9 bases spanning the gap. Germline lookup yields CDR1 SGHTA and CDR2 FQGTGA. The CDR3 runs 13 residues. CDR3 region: CASSYQLAGELFF. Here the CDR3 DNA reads TGTGCCAGCAGCTACCAACTAGCCGGGGAGCTGTTTTTT.